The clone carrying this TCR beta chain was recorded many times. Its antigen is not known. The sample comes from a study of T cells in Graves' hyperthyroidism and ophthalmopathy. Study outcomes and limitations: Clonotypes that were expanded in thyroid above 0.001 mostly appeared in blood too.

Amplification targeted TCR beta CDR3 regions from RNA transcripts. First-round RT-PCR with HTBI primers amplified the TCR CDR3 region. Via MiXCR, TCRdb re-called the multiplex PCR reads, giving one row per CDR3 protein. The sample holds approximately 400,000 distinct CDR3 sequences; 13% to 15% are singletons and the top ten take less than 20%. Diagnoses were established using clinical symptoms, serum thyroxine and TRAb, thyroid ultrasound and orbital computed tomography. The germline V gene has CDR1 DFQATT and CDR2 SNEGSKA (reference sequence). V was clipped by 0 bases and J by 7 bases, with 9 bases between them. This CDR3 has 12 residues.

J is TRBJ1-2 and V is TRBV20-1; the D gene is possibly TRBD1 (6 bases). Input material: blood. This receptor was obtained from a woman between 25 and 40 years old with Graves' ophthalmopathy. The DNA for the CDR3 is TGCAGTGCTAGAGATCTAGGGGGTGGCTACACCTTC. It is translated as CSARDLGGGYTF.